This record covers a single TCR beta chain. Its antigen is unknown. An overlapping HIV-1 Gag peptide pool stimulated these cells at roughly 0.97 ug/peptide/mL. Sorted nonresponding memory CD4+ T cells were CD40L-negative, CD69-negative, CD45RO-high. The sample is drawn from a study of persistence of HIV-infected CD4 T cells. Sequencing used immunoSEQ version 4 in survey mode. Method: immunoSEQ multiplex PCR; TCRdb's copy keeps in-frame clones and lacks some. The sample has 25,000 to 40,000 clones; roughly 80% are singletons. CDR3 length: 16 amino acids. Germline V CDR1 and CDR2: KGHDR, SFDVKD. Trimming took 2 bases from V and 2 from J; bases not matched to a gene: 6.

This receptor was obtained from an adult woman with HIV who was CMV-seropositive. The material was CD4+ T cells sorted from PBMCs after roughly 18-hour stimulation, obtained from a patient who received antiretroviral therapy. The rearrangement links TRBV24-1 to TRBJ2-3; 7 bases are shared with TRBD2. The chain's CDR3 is CATSDSGTTYTDTQYF. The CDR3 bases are TGTGCCACCAGTGATTCCGGGACTACCTACACAGATACGCAGTATTTT.